This T cell receptor beta chain was obtained from a study of radiotherapy plus CTLA-4 blockade in lung cancer. Whole-study context: Among all patients, more than 15% showed objective responses, while 30% to 35% had disease control. Study-level findings and limits: Clones of tumor-derived TCRs expanded in blood after radiotherapy plus ipilimumab. With interferon-beta, early dynamics of blood T cell clones were reported to best predict response.

Receiving focal radiation plus CTLA-4 blockade with ipilimumab were patients who had chemo-refractory metastatic non-small-cell lung cancer. V was pared by 3 bases and J by 10 bases, with 18 bases of the junction left unmatched. The CDR3 spans 19 residues. Germline lookup yields CDR1 LNHDA and CDR2 SQIVND (reference sequence). Some clones are missing from TCRdb's copy, which holds only in-frame ones; the method was immunoSEQ multiplex PCR. The sample contains about 64,000 clones, approximately 67% of which appear only once. Details on this clone: Its antigen is currently unknown.

The clonotype was recovered from a human donor with non-small cell lung cancer whose response to radiotherapy plus ipilimumab could not be evaluated. The input for sequencing was peripheral blood, taken from a patient treated with radiotherapy plus ipilimumab. The gene calls are TRBV19 and TRBJ2-3, with 14 bases that match TRBD2. CDR3 protein: CASSIGLAGGLGGAEAQYF. In nucleotides, the CDR3 is TGTGCCAGTAGTATTGGACTAGCGGGGGGCCTTGGAGGGGCGGAAGCGCAGTATTTT.